This T cell receptor (beta chain) was recorded in a study of CD8+CD57+ T cells in acquired aplastic anemia. Study information: DNA recovered from sorted CD4+ and CD8+ cells had a mean of approximately 3.2 ug.

Per germline, CDR1 MDHEN and CDR2 SYDVKM. The CDR3 is made up of 15 amino acids. The patients chosen for sequencing had shown expansion of CD8+CD57+ cells (detected by flow cytometry). Everyone among the patients had severe acquired aplastic anemia. Remarks on this clonotype: At one end, the junction sequence differs from germline, possibly due to a read error.

The study profiled TCR beta VDJ and CDR3 using genomic DNA as template. TCRdb re-derived calls from the reads in MiXCR, one entry per CDR3 protein. This table holds under 350,000 distinct CDR3 sequences, approximately 60% found once. The rearrangement links TRBV28 to TRBJ2-1; possibly TRBD1 for D (5 bases). The specimen was sorted CD4+, CD8+, or CD8+CD57+ T cells (not recorded which) from PBMCs. The receptor comes from a human donor with aplastic anemia. CDR3 protein: CASRLPGRVGNEQFF. Here the CDR3 DNA reads TGCGCCAGCAGACTCCCAGGGCGCGTGGGGAATGAGCAGTTCTTC.